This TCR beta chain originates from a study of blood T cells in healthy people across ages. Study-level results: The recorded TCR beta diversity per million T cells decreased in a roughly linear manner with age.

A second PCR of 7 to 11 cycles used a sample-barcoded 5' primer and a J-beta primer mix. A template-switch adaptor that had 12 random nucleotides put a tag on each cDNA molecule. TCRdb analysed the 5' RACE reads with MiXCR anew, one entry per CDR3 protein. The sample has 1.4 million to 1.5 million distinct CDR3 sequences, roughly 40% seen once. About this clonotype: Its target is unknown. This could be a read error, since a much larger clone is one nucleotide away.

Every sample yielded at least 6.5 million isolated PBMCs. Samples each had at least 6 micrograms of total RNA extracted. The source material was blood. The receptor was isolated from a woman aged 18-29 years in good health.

CDR3 protein: CVSSLTRTGEKLFF. As DNA, the CDR3 is TGCGTCAGCAGCCTGACCCGGACAGGTGAAAAACTGTTTTTT. The rearrangement links TRBV5-1 to TRBJ1-4; 7 bases line up with TRBD1. Looked up from germline, CDR1 is SGHRS and CDR2 is YFSETQ. The CDR3 is 14 amino acids.